This T cell receptor (beta chain) is drawn from a study of monozygotic twins with inflammatory bowel disease. Study-level findings and limits: Support was absent for any single strong signal or clonotype linked to IBD. Patient-to-patient differences in immunosuppressive treatment may have added variability to the repertoires. Other individuals had fewer clonotypes in common with IBD patients than with healthy twins, especially with disease activity.

Points on this clonotype: What it binds is unknown.

Each donor supplied about 2.4 ml of blood. TCRdb reprocessed the 5' RACE reads, keeping one entry per CDR3 protein, no DNA. Recorded here are fewer than 550,000 distinct CDR3 sequences; the top ten clones represent 2.4%. The sequence was collected from a human donor with ulcerative colitis or Crohn's disease, or a healthy co-twin of an affected twin (not recorded which). Sequencing used blood.

This CDR3 is CASSTPGGYRDTQYF. The chain joins TRBV7-8 to TRBJ2-3; there is no DNA to check the TCRdb D call of TRBD2. CDR1 and CDR2 (germline): SGHVS, FQNEAQ. The CDR3 extends over 15 amino acids.